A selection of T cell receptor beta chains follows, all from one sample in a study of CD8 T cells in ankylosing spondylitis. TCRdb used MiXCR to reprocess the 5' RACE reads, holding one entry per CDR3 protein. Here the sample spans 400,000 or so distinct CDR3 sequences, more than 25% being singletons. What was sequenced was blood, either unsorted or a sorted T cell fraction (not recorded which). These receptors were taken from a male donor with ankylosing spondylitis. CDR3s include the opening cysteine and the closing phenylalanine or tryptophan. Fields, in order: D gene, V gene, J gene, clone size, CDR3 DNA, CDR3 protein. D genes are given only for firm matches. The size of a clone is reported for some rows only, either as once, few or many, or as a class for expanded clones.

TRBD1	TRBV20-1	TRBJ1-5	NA	TGCAGTGCTTATACAGGGGGGGATAGCAATCAGCCCCAGCATTTT	CSAYTGGDSNQPQHF
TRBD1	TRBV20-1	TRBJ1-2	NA	TGCAGTGCTAGGGAGGGGAACAGGGGCGATGGCTACACCTTC	CSAREGNRGDGYTF
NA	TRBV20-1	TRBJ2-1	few	TGCAGTGCTAGATCTTCCAAGGCACAACCCCCCTACAATGAGCAGTTCTTC	CSARSSKAQPPYNEQFF
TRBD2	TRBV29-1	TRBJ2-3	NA	TGCAGCGTTGAACCCGCGGGAGGAATGGATACGCAGTATTTT	CSVEPAGGMDTQYF
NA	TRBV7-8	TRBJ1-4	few	TGTGCCAGCAGCTTATTCGCAGGGCTGAATGAAAAACTGTTTTTT	CASSLFAGLNEKLFF
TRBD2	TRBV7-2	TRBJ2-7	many	TGTGCCAGCAGTTTAGCGGGGGGGACGTACGAGCAGTACTTC	CASSLAGGTYEQYF
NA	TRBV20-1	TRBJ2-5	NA	TGCAGTCTGCTAGGCGCGGGGCTGAGAGAGACCCAGTACTTC	CSLLGAGLRETQYF
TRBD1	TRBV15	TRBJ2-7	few	TGTGCCACCAGCAGAGATTACACTGGGACAGGGGGTAGCGAGCAGTACTTC	CATSRDYTGTGGSEQYF
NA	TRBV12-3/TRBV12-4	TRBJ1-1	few	TGTGCCAGCAGTTTAGGGTCTAGGACTGAAGCTTTCTTT	CASSLGSRTEAFF
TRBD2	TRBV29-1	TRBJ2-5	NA	TGCAGCGTTGGCGGGGGAGATCAAGAGACCCAGTACTTC	CSVGGGDQETQYF
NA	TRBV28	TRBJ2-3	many	TGTGCCAGCAGTTTAGACCCCCGGGATACGCAGTATTTT	CASSLDPRDTQYF
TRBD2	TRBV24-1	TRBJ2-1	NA	TGTGCCACCAGTGATACCCGGACTAGCGGGAAAGGTGAGCAGTTCTTC	CATSDTRTSGKGEQFF
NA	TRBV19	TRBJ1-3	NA	TGTGCCAGTAGTGTTACCGGAAGCTCTGGAAACACCATATATTTT	CASSVTGSSGNTIYF
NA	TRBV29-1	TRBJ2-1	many	TGCAGCGTTGGTTCGGGGGATGCGCAGTTCTTC	CSVGSGDAQFF
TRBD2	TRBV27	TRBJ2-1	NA	TGTGCCAGCAGTTTGGTGGCTAGCGGGAGGTTATCCAATGAGCAGTTCTTC	CASSLVASGRLSNEQFF
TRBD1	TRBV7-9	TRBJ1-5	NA	TGTGCCAGCAGCCCTCTGACAGGGGAGCAGCCCCAGCATTTT	CASSPLTGEQPQHF
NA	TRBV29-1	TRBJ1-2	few	TGCAGCGTTGCCCCACAAGCTAACTATGGCTACACCTTC	CSVAPQANYGYTF
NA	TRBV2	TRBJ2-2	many	TGTGCCAGTACAGGGTTTTCCAACACCGGGGAGCTGTTTTTT	CASTGFSNTGELFF
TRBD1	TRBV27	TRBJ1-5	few	TGTGCCAGCAGTCCTCAGGGACAGAGCAATCAGCCCCAGCATTTT	CASSPQGQSNQPQHF
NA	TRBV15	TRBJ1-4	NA	TGTGCCACCAGCCCCCGGGGGAATGAAAAACTGTTTTTT	CATSPRGNEKLFF
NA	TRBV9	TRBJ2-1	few	TGTGCCAGCAGCGAGGGGGGTAGGCAGTTCTTC	CASSEGGRQFF
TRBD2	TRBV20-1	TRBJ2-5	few	TGCAGTGCCCCGACTAGCGGGAGTCCTTTCCAGTACTTC	CSAPTSGSPFQYF
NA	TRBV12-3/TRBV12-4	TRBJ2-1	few	TGTGCCAGCAGTTTTAGGTCAGGGGCGGGCGATGAGCAGTTCTTC	CASSFRSGAGDEQFF
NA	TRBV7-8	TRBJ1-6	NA	TGTGCCAGCAGCTTAGAATTGTTGGCAGAATATAATTCACCCCTCCACTTT	CASSLELLAEYNSPLHF
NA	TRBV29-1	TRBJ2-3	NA	TGCATCTCCTCGGAGGCAGATACGCAGTATTTT	CISSEADTQYF
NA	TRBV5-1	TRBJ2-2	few	TGCGCCAGCAGCTTGGTCGGGGACCACACCGGGGAGCTGTTTTTT	CASSLVGDHTGELFF
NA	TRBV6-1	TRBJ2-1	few	TGTGCCAGCAGTGAAGATGGACTACACAATGAGCAGTTCTTC	CASSEDGLHNEQFF
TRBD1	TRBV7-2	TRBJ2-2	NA	TGTGCCAGCCTCCGGTGGGCAGGGGGCACCGGGGAGCTGTTTTTT	CASLRWAGGTGELFF
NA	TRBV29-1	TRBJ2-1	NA	TGCAGCGTTGAAGATGTGGGAGGAGTAACAAATGAGCAGTTCTTC	CSVEDVGGVTNEQFF
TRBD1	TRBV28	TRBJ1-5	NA	TGTGCCGGGAAAGACAGGGCCTCGGGCAATCAGCCCCAGCATTTT	CAGKDRASGNQPQHF
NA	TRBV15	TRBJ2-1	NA	TGTGCCACCAGCAGAGAAGGGAGATCCTACAATGAGCAGTTCTTC	CATSREGRSYNEQFF
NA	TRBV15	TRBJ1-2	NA	TGTGCCACCAGCAGGGAATTATTTAACTATGGCTACACCTTC	CATSRELFNYGYTF
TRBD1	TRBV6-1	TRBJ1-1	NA	TGTGCCAGCGACAGGGCGAACACTGAAGCTTTCTTT	CASDRANTEAFF
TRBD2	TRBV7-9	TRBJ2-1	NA	TGTGCCAGCATGACGGGGGGACTCATCCACAATGAGCAGTTCTTC	CASMTGGLIHNEQFF
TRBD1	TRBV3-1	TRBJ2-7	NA	TGTGCCAGCAGCGCCCCCGGGACAGTCTCCTACGAGCAGTACTTC	CASSAPGTVSYEQYF
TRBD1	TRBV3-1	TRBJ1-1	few	TGTGCCAGCAGCCAGGCCCGTTACCCAGGGGGCTCTGAAGCTTTCTTT	CASSQARYPGGSEAFF
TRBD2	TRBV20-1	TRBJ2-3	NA	TGCAGTTCCTGGACTAGCGCCACAGATACGCAGTATTTT	CSSWTSATDTQYF
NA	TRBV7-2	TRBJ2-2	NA	TGTGCCAGCAAAACAGCTAGTGGGGCCGGGGAGCTGTTTTTT	CASKTASGAGELFF
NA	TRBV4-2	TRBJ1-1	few	TGTGCCAGCAGCCTGCGGACCGGTGGATGGTCCCTGAACACTGAAGCTTTCTTT	CASSLRTGGWSLNTEAFF
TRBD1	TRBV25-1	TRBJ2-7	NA	TGTGCCAGCAGTGAAGACAGGGGGACCTACGAGCAGTACTTC	CASSEDRGTYEQYF
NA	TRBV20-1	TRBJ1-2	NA	TGCAGCCCTGGTACCAAGTACACCTTC	CSPGTKYTF
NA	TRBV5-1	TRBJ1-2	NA	TGCGCCAGCAGGCCTGGACAGTTACGTGATGGCTACACCTTC	CASRPGQLRDGYTF
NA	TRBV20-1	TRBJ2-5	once	TGCAGTGCTAGTAAAGGCCCTGAAGAGACCCAGCACTTC	CSASKGPEETQHF
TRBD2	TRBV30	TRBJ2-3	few	TGTGCCTGGGAAACCGGACTAGCGGGAGGCGGCACAGATACGCAGTATTTT	CAWETGLAGGGTDTQYF
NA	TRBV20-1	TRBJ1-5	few	TGCAGTGCTTGGGAATATAGCAATCAGCCCCAGCATTTT	CSAWEYSNQPQHF
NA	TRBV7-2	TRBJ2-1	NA	TGTGCCAGCAGCTCCCCCCCGGAGGGCTCAAATGAGCAGTTCTTC	CASSSPPEGSNEQFF
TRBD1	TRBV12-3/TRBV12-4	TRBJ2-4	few	TGTGCCAGCAGTTCACAGGGGGCTGGAAACATTCAGTACTTC	CASSSQGAGNIQYF
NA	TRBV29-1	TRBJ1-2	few	TGCAGCGTTGAAACAGCCAACTATGGCTACACCTTC	CSVETANYGYTF